The next 20 T cell receptor beta chains were all read from a single sample in a study of blood T cell repertoires in COVID-19. TCRdb's table, derived via immunoSEQ multiplex PCR, lists solely in-frame clones and lacks some. The sample consists of 150,000 to 200,000 clones, about nine tenths of them appearing once. Sequenced input: peripheral blood. Receptor source: a woman under 40 with acute or convalescent COVID-19.

V usage is TRBV7-2 and J usage is TRBJ1-2; D gene uncertain. The V gene's germline CDR1 is SGHTA and CDR2 FQGNSA. The CDR3 contains 13 residues. The V end was cut by 3 bases, the J end by 6 bases, with 11 bases between. The CDR3 sequence is CASSFGADDGYTF. The CDR3 nucleotides read TGTGCCAGCAGCTTTGGAGCAGATGATGGCTACACCTTC.

V usage is TRBV28 and J usage is TRBJ2-2; no firm D call. In germline, CDR1 is MDHEN, CDR2 SYDVKM. CDR3 length equals 12 residues. V was cut by 5 bases and J by 8 bases, with 9 bases left in between. The CDR3 sequence: CASSRVGGELFF. The CDR3 nucleotides read TGTGCCAGCAGTCGGGTGGGTGGGGAGCTGTTTTTT.

V is TRBV19 and J is TRBJ2-2; D may be TRBD2 (5 bases). With 1 base removed from V and 3 bases from J, the gap between germline ends came to 12 bases. Looked up from germline, CDR1 is LNHDA and CDR2 is SQIVND (reference sequence). The length of the CDR3 is 16 residues. CDR3 DNA sequence: TGTGCCAGTAGTATAGTGGGTAGCGCCCACACCGGGGAGCTGTTTTTT. This encodes CASSIVGSAHTGELFF.

The table lists this clone with a count of one. The chain couples TRBV7-8 to TRBJ1-2; TRBD1 might be the D (5 bases). The V end lost 5 bases, the J end lost 4 bases, and 20 bases lay between the germline ends. The CDR3 spans 16 residues. CDR1 and CDR2 from the germline V gene are SGHVS and FQNEAQ. The DNA for the CDR3 is TGTGCCAGCAGCATCCGGCCGGGCCAAGGGGTCTATGGCTACACCTTC. Translation: CASSIRPGQGVYGYTF.

The rearrangement uses TRBV30 and TRBJ2-5, with a tentative D call TRBD2 (6 bases). CDR3 length: 14 amino acids. Trimming removed 2 bases from V and 4 bases from J, with 14 bases in between. Germline V gene data show CDR1 as GTSNPN and CDR2 as SVGIG (reference sequence). CDR3 bases: TGTGCCTGGAGTTTAGGAGGGGACGGAGAGACCCAGTACTTC. Residues: CAWSLGGDGETQYF.

This clone was picked up one time. This chain joins TRBV29-1 and TRBJ2-7, with a tentative D call TRBD2 (5 bases). CDR1 and CDR2 from the germline V gene are SQVTM and ANQGSEA. The ends were cut back, 5 bases at V and 0 bases at J, with 8 bases in the middle. The CDR3 totals 12 residues. The CDR3 loop is CSVRTLSYEQYF. The CDR3 DNA reads TGCAGCGTTAGGACTCTCTCCTACGAGCAGTACTTC.

The chain links TRBV28 to TRBJ1-4, with 8 nucleotides matching TRBD1. Trimming took 7 bases from V and 7 from J; bases not matched to a gene: 14. Germline CDR1 and CDR2: MDHEN and SYDVKM. This CDR3 has 16 amino acids. Written as DNA, the CDR3 is TGTGCCAGCATGGCGCAGGGGGCGCGATATTCTGAAAAACTGTTTTTT. Its protein product is CASMAQGARYSEKLFF.

This sequence joins TRBV18 and TRBJ2-3; D is ambiguous. The CDR3 covers 12 residues. CDR1 and CDR2 from the germline V gene are KGHSH and LQKENI. The V and J ends lost 8 bases and 4 bases respectively, with 10 bases between them. DNA for the CDR3: TGTGCCAGCAAGAGGAGATCAGATACGCAGTATTTT. The encoded protein is CASKRRSDTQYF.

The rearrangement uses TRBV11-3 and TRBJ2-1, with no clear D. Trimming removed 3 bases from V and 12 bases from J, with 9 bases in between. Germline CDR1 SGHNT, CDR2 YENEEA. The CDR3 covers 11 residues. CDR3 nucleotide sequence: TGTGCCAGCAGCTTTGGAGTGGGGCAGTTCTTC. Translating it yields CASSFGVGQFF.

The chain links TRBV15 to TRBJ2-2, with D perhaps matching TRBD2 (5 bases). This CDR3 spans 14 amino acids. Germline V gives CDR1 LNHNV, CDR2 YYDKDF (reference sequence). The ends were cut back, 2 bases at V and 7 bases at J, with 11 bases in the middle. The CDR3 DNA reads as TGTGCCACCAGCAGATTCGACTACTACGGGGAGCTGTTTTTT. This encodes CATSRFDYYGELFF.

Concerning this clone itself: Lacking the conserved final phenylalanine or tryptophan, this CDR3 likely reflects a read error. Because the CDR3's place on the DNA is in doubt, the DNA is left out and the CDR3 is given as listed by TCRdb. The chain employs TRBV18 and TRBJ1-6; the listed D gene, TRBD1, was not tested against the DNA. The CDR3 length is 8 residues, termini included. Germline assignment: CDR1 KGHSH and CDR2 LQKENI. CDR3 amino acids: CASSRGSP.

J is TRBJ2-1 and V is TRBV6-1; D is perhaps TRBD1 (8 bases). The CDR3 has 14 residues. CDR1 is MNHNS, CDR2 SASEGT, per germline. Trimming took 7 bases from V and 7 from J, leaving 17 bases between them. CDR3 residues: CASIIHRGGNEQFF. The CDR3 nucleotides read TGTGCCAGCATTATACACAGGGGGGGGAATGAGCAGTTCTTC.

The V and J genes are TRBV20-1 and TRBJ1-1, with D hard to call. The CDR3 loop spans 10 amino acids. V lost 6 bases to trimming and J lost 4 bases, with 6 bases between them. Per the germline V gene, CDR1 is DFQATT and CDR2 is SNEGSKA (reference sequence). The CDR3 region has the DNA TGCAGTGCCCATCCCACTGAAGCTTTCTTT. Translating it yields CSAHPTEAFF.

CDR3 amino acids: CASSYYAVNTEAFF. CDR3 DNA sequence: TGTGCCAGCAGTTATTATGCAGTGAACACTGAAGCTTTCTTT. The rearrangement links TRBV6-5 to TRBJ1-1, with D unresolved. V shed 3 bases and J shed 0 bases, with 8 bases lying between them. Germline-derived CDR1 and CDR2 are MNHEY and SVGAGI. CDR3 length: 14 residues.

The chain carries TRBV9 and TRBJ2-5; no firm D call. CDR3 size: 13 residues. The germline V gene encodes CDR1 SGDLS and CDR2 YYNGEE. V shed 4 bases and J shed 2 bases, with 9 bases lying between them. The CDR3 sequence is CASSILRQETQYF. The CDR3 nucleotides read TGTGCCAGCAGCATTCTCAGACAAGAGACCCAGTACTTC.

CDR3 sequence: CAFHHNPTGNTIYF. CDR3 nucleotides: TGTGCCTTCCACCATAATCCGACAGGAAACACCATATATTTT. The V call is TRBV9, the J call TRBJ1-3; D is unclear. Looked up from germline, CDR1 is SGDLS and CDR2 is YYNGEE. CDR3 size: 14 residues. Trimming took 10 bases from V and 4 from J, leaving 18 bases between them.

This rearrangement joins TRBV24-1 to TRBJ2-2; 10 bases match TRBD1. Looked up from germline, CDR1 is KGHDR and CDR2 is SFDVKD. The V and J ends lost 2 bases and 10 bases, in that order; junction bases with no gene match: 6. The CDR3 runs to 15 residues. CDR3 sequence: CATSDWTGGPVELFF. CDR3 DNA: TGTGCCACCAGTGATTGGACAGGGGGTCCTGTGGAGCTGTTTTTT.

This chain links TRBV30 with TRBJ1-1; 8 bases agree with TRBD1. Germline V gene data show CDR1 as GTSNPN and CDR2 as SVGIG (reference sequence). After removal of 2 bases from V and 1 base from J, the junction contained 6 bases not matched to a gene. This CDR3 comprises 15 residues. CDR3 loop: CAWSKAGTGNTEAFF. CDR3 nucleotides: TGTGCCTGGAGTAAGGCAGGGACAGGGAACACTGAAGCTTTCTTT.

This clone was detected once. The rearrangement joins TRBV5-1 to TRBJ2-5, with 8 positions matching TRBD2. J lost 4 bases, V lost 5 bases, and 4 bases had no gene match. This CDR3 comprises 13 residues. The germline CDR1 and CDR2 sequences are SGHRS and YFSETQ. The CDR3 here is CASRIGLAETQYF. The CDR3 DNA follows: TGCGCCAGCAGAATCGGACTAGCAGAGACCCAGTACTTC.

The rearrangement uses TRBV28 and TRBJ1-6; no clear D. V was cut by 7 bases and J by 10 bases, with 11 bases left in between. The CDR3 runs 12 residues. The germline gives CDR1 MDHEN, CDR2 SYDVKM. The CDR3: CASMDSRSPLHF. CDR3 DNA sequence: TGTGCCAGCATGGACTCTAGATCACCCCTCCACTTT.